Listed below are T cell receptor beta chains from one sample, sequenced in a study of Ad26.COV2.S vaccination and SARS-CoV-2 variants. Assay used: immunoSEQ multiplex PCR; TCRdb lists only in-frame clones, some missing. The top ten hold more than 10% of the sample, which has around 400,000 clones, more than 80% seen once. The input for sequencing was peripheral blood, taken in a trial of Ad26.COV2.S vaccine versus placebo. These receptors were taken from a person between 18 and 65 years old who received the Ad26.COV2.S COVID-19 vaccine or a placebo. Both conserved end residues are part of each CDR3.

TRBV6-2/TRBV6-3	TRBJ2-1	CASSYTNGGPEQFF
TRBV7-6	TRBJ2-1	CASSLGGLAGVRGNEQFF
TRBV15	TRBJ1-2	CATSPGGDYGYTF
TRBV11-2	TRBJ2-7	CASSLQSSEQYF
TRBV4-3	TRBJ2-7	CASSADDRGYEQYF
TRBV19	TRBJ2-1	CASSIGLAPNEQFF
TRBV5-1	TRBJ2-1	CASSGDNNNEQFF
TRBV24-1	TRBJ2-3	CATSDPTGGWGTDTQYF
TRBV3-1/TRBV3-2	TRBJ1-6	CASRPDRENSPLHF
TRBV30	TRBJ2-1	CAWSARLAGDGSEQFF